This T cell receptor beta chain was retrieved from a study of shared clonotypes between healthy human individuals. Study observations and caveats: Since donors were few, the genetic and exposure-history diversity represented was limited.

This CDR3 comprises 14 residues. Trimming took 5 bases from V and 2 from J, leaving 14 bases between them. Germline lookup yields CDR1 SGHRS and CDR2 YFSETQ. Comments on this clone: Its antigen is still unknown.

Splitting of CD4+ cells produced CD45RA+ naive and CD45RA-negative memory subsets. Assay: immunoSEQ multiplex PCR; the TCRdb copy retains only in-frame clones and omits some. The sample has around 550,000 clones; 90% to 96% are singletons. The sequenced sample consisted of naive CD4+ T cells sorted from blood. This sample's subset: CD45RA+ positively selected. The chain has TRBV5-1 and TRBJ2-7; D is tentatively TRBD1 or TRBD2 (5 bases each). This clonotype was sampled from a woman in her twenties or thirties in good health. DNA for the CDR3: TGCGCCAGCAGACCCGGGGCCACACCCTACGAGCAGTACTTC. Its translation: CASRPGATPYEQYF. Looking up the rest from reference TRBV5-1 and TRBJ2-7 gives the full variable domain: KAGVTQTPRYLIKTRGQQVTLSCSPISGHRSVSWYQQTPGQGLQFLFEYFSETQRNKGNFPGRFSGRQFSNSRSEMNVSTLELGDSALYLCASRPGATPYEQYFGPGTRLTVT.